This TCR beta chain was captured by sequencing in a study of T-cell reconstitution after alpha-beta-depleted transplantation in children. Germline CDR1 MNHNY, CDR2 SVGAGI (reference sequence). The CDR3 loop spans 13 amino acids. Trimming stripped 2 bases from V and 1 base from J, with 2 bases between. During its preparation, the TCRbeta library received unique molecular identifiers. TCRdb reprocessed the PCR reads via MiXCR and lists one record per CDR3 protein. The repertoire consists of around 600,000 distinct CDR3 sequences, with around 16% occurring once and the leading ten covering 1.1%. In this sample, this clonotype turned up many times.

This rearrangement joins TRBV6-6 to TRBJ2-2; D uncertain. Sequenced material: PBMCs from the stem cell graft donor, taken from the stem cell graft. The clonotype originates from a human donor who donated a stem cell graft to a child with acute myeloid leukemia. The CDR3 region has the DNA TGTGCCAGCAGTTACAAGAACACCGGGGAGCTGTTTTTT. Its translation is CASSYKNTGELFF.